This T cell receptor (beta chain) was profiled in a study of blood T cell repertoires in COVID-19. The CDR3 spans 14 residues. V shed 5 bases and J shed 1 base, with 10 bases lying between them. The V gene's germline CDR1 is SEHNR and CDR2 FQNEAQ (reference sequence). Data came from immunoSEQ multiplex PCR; TCRdb stores just in-frame clones and leaves some out. The table includes roughly 330,000 clones, around 90% detected once. A single count supports this clone. The sample carries other DNA sequences with the same CDR3. The sequencing input was PBMCs or T cells enriched from blood (not recorded which). This TCR came from a man aged 30-40 years who had recovered from COVID-19. The rearrangement links TRBV7-9 to TRBJ2-3; D uncertain. The CDR3 sequence: CASSLGTGTDTQYF. CDR3 sequence (DNA): TGTGCCAGCAGCCTCGGCACAGGCACAGATACGCAGTATTTT.